This T cell receptor beta chain was obtained from a study of OX40 agonist ivuxolimab in advanced cancers. Overall study context: Patients receiving dose escalation had hepatocellular carcinoma, melanoma, renal cell or head and neck cancer.

Trimming pared 3 bases from V and 6 bases from J, leaving 15 bases between. Germline loops: CDR1 KGHSH, CDR2 LQKENI. The CDR3 totals 15 residues. The table came from immunoSEQ multiplex PCR; TCRdb's copy has only in-frame clones and leaves some out. Of about 86,000 clones detected, 91% appear once; the ten largest clones hold roughly 8.9%. Overall study results and limits: Patients who responded partially at 0.1-3.0 mg/kg showed clonal expansion ranking among the lowest. Both CD4+ and CD8+ T cell populations in blood had undergone clonal expansion by week 6 at 0.1 to 3.0 mg/kg.

In regard to this clone: Its specificity is unknown.

The input for sequencing was CD4+ or CD8+ T cells sorted from blood, taken in a trial of the OX40 agonist ivuxolimab. The TCR sequence derives from an adult with an advanced solid tumor such as melanoma, head and neck, liver or kidney cancer. The V gene is TRBV18, the J gene TRBJ2-1, with D perhaps TRBD2 (6 bases). The CDR3 DNA is TGTGCCAGCTCACCTACTAGCCTGTACCTCAATGAGCAGTTCTTC. Its translation is CASSPTSLYLNEQFF.